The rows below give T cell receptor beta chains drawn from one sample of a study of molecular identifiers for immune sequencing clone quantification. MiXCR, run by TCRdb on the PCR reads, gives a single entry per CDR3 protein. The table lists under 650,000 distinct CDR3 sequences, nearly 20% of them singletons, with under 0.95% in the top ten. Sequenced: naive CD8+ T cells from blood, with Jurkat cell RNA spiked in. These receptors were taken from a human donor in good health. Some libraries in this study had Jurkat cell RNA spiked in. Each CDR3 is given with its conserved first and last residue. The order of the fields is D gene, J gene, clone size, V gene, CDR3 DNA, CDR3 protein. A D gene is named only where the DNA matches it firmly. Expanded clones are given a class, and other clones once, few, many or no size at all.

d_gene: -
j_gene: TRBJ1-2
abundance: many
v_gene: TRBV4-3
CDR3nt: TGCGCCAGCAGCCAAGTTGTAAACTATGGCTACACCTTC
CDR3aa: CASSQVVNYGYTF

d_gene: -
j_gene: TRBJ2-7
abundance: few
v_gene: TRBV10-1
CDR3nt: TGCGCCCCAAGGGTAATGGAGCAGTACTTC
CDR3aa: CAPRVMEQYF

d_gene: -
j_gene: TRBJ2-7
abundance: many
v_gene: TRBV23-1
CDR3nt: TGCGCCAGCAGCCCACCCGAAATCATTTATACCATAGGGATCGACGAGCAGTACTTC
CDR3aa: CASSPPEIIYTIGIDEQYF

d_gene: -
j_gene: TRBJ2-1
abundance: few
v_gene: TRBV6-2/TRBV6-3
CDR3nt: TGTGCCAGCAGTTGGGATAGGTGGGGCTCCTACAATGAGCAGTTCTTC
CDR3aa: CASSWDRWGSYNEQFF

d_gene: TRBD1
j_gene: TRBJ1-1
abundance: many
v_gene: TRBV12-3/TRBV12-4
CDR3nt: TGTGCCAGCAGTTTAGCCGGGACAGGGAACACTGAAGCTTTCTTT
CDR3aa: CASSLAGTGNTEAFF

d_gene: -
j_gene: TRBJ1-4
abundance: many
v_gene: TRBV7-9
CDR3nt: TGTGCCAGCAGCTTAGCGCAGGCAGGGGCGGCTGAAAAACTGTTTTTT
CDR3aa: CASSLAQAGAAEKLFF

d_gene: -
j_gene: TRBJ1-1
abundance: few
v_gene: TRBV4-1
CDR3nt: TGCGCCAGCAGCCAAGCCCCGACGGACAACACTGAAGCTTTCTTT
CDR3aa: CASSQAPTDNTEAFF

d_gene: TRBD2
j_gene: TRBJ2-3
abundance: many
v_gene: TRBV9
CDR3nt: TGTGCCAGCAGCGTAGACCGGACTAGCGCTCCTGATACGCAGTATTTT
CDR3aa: CASSVDRTSAPDTQYF

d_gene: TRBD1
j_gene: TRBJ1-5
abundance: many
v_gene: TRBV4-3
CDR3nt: TGCGCCAGCAGCCGAAAGGGGGCCGGGGTTCGGCCCCAGCATTTT
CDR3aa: CASSRKGAGVRPQHF

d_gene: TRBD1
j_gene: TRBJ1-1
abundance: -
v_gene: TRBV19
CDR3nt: TGTGCCAGTAGTTTCGGACAGGGGTTAACTGAAGCTTTCTTT
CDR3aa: CASSFGQGLTEAFF

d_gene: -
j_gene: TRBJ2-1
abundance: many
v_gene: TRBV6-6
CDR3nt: TGTGCCAGCAGTCCCTTTTCAGGGCGAGAGCAGTTCTTC
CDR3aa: CASSPFSGREQFF

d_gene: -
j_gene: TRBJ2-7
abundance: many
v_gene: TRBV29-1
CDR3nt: TGCAGCGTTGTTAGGACAGCAAACTACGAGCAGTACTTC
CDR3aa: CSVVRTANYEQYF

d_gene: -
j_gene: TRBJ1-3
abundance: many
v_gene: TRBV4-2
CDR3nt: TGTGCCAGCAGCCAAGAGTGGGGGAGGTTTGGAAACACCATATATTTT
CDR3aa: CASSQEWGRFGNTIYF

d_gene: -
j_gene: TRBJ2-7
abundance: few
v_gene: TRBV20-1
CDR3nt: TGCAGTGCTAGATCTCTAGCGAACTACGGGCAGTACTTC
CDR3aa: CSARSLANYGQYF

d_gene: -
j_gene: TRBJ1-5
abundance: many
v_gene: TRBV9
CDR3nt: TGTGCCAGCAGCGTAGACGGGAATAGCAATCAGCCCCAGCATTTT
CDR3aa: CASSVDGNSNQPQHF

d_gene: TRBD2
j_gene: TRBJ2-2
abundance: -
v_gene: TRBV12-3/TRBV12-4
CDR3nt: TGTGCCAGCAGTTTACTAGGACTAGCGGGAGCGAACACCGGGGAGCTGTTTTTT
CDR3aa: CASSLLGLAGANTGELFF

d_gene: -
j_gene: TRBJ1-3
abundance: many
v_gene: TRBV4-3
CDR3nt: TGCGCCAGCAGCGAACTATTGGGGTCTGGAAACACCATATATTTT
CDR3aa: CASSELLGSGNTIYF

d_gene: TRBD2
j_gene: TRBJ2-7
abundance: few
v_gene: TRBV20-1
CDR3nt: TGCAGTGCCCCTAGCGGCTCCTACGAGCAGTACTTC
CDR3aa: CSAPSGSYEQYF

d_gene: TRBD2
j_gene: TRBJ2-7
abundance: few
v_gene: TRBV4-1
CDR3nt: TGCGCCAGCAGCCAAGTCGCCTTGGCGGGGGGGTTTTCCTACGAGCAGTACTTC
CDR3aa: CASSQVALAGGFSYEQYF

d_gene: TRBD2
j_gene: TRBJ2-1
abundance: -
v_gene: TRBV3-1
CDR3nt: TGTGCCAGCAGCCAAGTAGCGGGACTAGCGGGAGACGGGGTGTACAATGAGCAGTTCTTC
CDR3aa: CASSQVAGLAGDGVYNEQFF

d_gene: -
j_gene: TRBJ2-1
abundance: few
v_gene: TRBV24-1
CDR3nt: TGTGCCACCCAGAGCAACGTTGAATACAATGAGCAGTTCTTC
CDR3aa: CATQSNVEYNEQFF

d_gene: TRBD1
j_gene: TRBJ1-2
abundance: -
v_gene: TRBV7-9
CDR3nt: TGTGCCAGCAGCTTAGACAAGCTCCCGGGACAGGGAAACTATGGCTACACCTTC
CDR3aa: CASSLDKLPGQGNYGYTF

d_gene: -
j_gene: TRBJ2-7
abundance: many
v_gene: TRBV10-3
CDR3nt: TGTGCCATCAGTGACCCCGGGACTTTACCCTACGAGCAGTACTTC
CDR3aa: CAISDPGTLPYEQYF

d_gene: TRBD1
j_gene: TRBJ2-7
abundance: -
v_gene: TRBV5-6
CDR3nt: TGTGCCAGCAGCGGTATCGGGACAGAAAAAGGGTCCTACGAGCAGTACTTC
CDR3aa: CASSGIGTEKGSYEQYF